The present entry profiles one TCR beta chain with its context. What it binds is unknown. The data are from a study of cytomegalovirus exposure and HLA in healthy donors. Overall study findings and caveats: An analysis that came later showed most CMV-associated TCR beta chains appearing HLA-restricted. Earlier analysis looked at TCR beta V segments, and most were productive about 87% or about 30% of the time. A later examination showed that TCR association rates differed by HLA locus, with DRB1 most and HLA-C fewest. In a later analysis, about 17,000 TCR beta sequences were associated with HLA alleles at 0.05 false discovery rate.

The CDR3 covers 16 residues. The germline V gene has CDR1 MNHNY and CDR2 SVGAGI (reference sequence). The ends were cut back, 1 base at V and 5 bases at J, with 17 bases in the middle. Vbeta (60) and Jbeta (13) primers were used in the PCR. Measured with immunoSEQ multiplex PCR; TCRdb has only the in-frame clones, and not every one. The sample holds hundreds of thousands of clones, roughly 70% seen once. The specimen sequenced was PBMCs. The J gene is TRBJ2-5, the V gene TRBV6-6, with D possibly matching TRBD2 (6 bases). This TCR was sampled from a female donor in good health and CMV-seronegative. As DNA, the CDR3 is TGTGCCAGCAGTTACTATGGGGGGTTTGGAGAGGAGACCCAGTACTTC. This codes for CASSYYGGFGEETQYF.